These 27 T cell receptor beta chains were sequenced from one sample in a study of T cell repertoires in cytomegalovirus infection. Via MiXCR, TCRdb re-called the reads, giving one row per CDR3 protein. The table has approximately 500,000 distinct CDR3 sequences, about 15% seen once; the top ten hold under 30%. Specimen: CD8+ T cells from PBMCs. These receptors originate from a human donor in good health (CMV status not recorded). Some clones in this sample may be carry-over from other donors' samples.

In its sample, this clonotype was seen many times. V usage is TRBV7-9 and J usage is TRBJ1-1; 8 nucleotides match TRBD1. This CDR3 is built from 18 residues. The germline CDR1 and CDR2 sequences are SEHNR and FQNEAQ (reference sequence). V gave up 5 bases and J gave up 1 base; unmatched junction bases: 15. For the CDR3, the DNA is TGTGCCAGCAGCCCCTCCTTCCAGGGGGCGAGGACGAACACTGAAGCTTTCTTT. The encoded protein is CASSPSFQGARTNTEAFF.

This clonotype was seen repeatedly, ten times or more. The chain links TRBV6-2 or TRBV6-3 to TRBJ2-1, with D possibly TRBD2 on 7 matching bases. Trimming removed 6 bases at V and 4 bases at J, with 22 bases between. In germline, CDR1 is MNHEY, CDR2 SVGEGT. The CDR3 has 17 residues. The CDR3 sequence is CASSYPRGQSDYNEQFF. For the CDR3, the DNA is TGTGCCAGCAGCTACCCGCGGGGGCAGAGCGATTACAATGAGCAGTTCTTC.

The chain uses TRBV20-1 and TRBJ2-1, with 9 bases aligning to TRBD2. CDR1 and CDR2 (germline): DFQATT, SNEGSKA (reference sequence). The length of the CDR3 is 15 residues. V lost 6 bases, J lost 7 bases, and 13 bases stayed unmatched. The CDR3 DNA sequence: TGCAGTGCCCGTCAGGGCGGGAGGGCGAATAATGAGCAGTTCTTC. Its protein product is CSARQGGRANNEQFF.

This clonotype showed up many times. The CDR3 DNA sequence: TGCGCCAGCAGTCAACCGACCCCAGATGGCAATCAGCCCCAGCATTTT. Amino acid sequence: CASSQPTPDGNQPQHF. The chain couples TRBV23-1 to TRBJ1-5; D is ambiguous. TRBV23-1 is marked as an open reading frame, function uncertain. V dropped 2 bases and J dropped 2 bases, with 13 bases sitting between them. The CDR3 contains 16 residues.

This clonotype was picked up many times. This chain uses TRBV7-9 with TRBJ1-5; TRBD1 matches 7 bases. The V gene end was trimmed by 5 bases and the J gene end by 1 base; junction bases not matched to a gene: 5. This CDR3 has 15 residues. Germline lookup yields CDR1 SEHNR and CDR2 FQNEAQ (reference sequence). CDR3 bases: TGTGCCAGCAGCCCGAAGACAGGGAGCAATCAGCCCCAGCATTTT. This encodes CASSPKTGSNQPQHF.

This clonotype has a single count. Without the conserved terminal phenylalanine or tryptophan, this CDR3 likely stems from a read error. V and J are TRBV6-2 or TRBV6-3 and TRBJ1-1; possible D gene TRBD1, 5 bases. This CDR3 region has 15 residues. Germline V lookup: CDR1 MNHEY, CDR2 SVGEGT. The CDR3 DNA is TGTGCCAGAAGTTACTACGGACCCGAAAGGGGTGAAGCTTTCGTT. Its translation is CARSYYGPERGEAFV.

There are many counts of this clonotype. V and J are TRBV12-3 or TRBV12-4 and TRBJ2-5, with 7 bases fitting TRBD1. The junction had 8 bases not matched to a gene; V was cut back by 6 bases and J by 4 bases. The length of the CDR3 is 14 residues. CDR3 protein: CASRIGGEGETQYF. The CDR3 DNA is TGTGCCAGCAGAATAGGGGGCGAGGGAGAGACCCAGTACTTC.

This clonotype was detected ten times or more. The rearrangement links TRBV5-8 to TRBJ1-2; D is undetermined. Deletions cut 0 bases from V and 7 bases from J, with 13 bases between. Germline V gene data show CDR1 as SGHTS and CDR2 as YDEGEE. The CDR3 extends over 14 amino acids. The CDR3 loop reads CASSLVSLRGGYTF. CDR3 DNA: TGTGCCAGCAGCTTGGTTTCATTAAGAGGTGGCTACACCTTC.

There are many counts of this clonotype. CDR3 region: CASSLLTGVPGTDTQYF. CDR3 in DNA: TGTGCCAGCAGCTTGCTCACAGGAGTGCCTGGCACAGATACGCAGTATTTT. This sequence joins TRBV7-2 and TRBJ2-3, with a tentative D call TRBD1 (5 bases). V was cut by 3 bases and J by 1 base, with 17 bases left in between. The CDR3 extends over 17 amino acids. Germline CDR1 SGHTA, CDR2 FQGNSA.

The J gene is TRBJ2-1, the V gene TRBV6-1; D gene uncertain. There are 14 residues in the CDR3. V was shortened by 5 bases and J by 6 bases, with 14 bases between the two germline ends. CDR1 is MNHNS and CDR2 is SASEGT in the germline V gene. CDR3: CASSSTGPLNEQFF. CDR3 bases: TGTGCCAGCAGTAGTACCGGGCCGCTCAATGAGCAGTTCTTC.

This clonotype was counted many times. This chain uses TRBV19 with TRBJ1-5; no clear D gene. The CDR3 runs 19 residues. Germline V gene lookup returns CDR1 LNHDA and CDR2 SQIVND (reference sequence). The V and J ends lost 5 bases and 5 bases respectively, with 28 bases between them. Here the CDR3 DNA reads TGTGCCAGTAGTCCCTCCCCCGGGCCGCAGCTTGCCACTCATCAGCCCCAGCATTTT. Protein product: CASSPSPGPQLATHQPQHF.

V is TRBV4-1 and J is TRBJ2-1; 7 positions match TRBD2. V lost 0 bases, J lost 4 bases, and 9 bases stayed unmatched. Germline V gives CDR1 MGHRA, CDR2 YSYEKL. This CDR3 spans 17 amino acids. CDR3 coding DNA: TGCGCCAGCAGCCAAGAACCCGGGGGGATGAGATACAATGAGCAGTTCTTC. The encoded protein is CASSQEPGGMRYNEQFF.

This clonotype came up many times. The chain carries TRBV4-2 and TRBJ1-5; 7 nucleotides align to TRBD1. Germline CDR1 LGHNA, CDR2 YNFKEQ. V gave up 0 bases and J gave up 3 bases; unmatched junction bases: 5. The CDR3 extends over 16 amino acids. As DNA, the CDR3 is TGTGCCAGCAGCCAAGAAGTCGGGACAGACAATCAGCCCCAGCATTTT. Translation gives CASSQEVGTDNQPQHF.

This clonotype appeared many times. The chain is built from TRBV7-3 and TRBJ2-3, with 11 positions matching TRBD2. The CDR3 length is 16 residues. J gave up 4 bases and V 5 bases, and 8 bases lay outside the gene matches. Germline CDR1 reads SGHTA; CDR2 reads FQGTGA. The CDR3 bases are TGTGCCAGCAGCCTATATAGCGGGGGGGCGGCAGATACGCAGTATTTT. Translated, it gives CASSLYSGGAADTQYF.

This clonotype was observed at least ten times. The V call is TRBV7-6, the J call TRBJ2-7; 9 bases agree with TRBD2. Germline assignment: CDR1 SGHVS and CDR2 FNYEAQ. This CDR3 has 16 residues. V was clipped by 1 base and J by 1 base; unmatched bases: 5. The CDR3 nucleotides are TGTGCCAGCAGCTTAGGGGCTAGCGGGGCGTCCTACGAGCAGTACTTC. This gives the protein CASSLGASGASYEQYF. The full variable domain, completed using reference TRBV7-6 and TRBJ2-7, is GAGVSQSPRYKVTKRGQDVALRCDPISGHVSLYWYRQALGQGPEFLTYFNYEAQQDKSGLPNDRFSAERPEGSISTLTIQRTEQRDSAMYRCASSLGASGASYEQYFGPGTRLTVT.

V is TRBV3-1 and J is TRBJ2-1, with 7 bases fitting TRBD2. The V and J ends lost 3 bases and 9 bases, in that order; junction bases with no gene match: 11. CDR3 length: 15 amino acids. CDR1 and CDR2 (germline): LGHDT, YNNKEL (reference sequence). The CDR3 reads CASSQGGSPSIEQFF. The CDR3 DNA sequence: TGTGCCAGCAGCCAGGGCGGGAGTCCCTCCATTGAGCAGTTCTTC.

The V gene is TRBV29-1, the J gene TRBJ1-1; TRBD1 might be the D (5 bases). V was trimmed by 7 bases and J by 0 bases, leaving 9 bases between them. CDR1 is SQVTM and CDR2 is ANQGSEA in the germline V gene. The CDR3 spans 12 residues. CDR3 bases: TGCAGCGGGGGACGGATGAACACTGAAGCTTTCTTT. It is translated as CSGGRMNTEAFF.

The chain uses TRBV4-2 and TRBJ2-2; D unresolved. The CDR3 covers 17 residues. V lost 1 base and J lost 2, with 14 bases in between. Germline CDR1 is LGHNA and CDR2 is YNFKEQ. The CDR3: CASSQGLRTSNTGELFF. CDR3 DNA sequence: TGTGCCAGCAGCCAAGGGCTACGAACATCTAACACCGGGGAGCTGTTTTTT.

In nucleotides, the CDR3 is TGTGCCAGTAGTCCGAAATCGGGCACTGAAGCTTTCTTT. Its protein is CASSPKSGTEAFF. The genes are TRBV19 and TRBJ1-1; D call uncertain. The CDR3 is 13 amino acids. Germline V gives CDR1 LNHDA, CDR2 SQIVND (reference sequence). The V end was cut by 5 bases, the J end by 4 bases, with 11 bases between.

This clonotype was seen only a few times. For the CDR3, the DNA is TGCAGCGCCGGGGGGTTCCTATCCTACGAGCAGTACTTC. Translated: CSAGGFLSYEQYF. The V and J genes are TRBV29-1 and TRBJ2-7; 7 bases fit TRBD2. Trimming took 7 bases from V and 1 from J; bases not matched to a gene: 7. Looked up from germline, CDR1 is SQVTM and CDR2 is ANQGSEA. This CDR3 comprises 13 residues.

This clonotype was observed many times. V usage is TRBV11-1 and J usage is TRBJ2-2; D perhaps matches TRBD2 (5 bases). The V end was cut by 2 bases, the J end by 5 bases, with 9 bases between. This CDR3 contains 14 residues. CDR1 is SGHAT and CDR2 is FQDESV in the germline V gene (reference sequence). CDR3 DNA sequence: TGTGCCAGCAGCTTAAGGGCGGGTACCGGGGAGCTGTTTTTT. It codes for CASSLRAGTGELFF. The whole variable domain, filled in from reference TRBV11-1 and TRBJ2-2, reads EAEVAQSPRYKITEKSQAVAFWCDPISGHATLYWYRQILGQGPELLVQFQDESVVDDSQLPKDRFSAERLKGVDSTLKIQPAELGDSAMYLCASSLRAGTGELFFGEGSRLTVL.

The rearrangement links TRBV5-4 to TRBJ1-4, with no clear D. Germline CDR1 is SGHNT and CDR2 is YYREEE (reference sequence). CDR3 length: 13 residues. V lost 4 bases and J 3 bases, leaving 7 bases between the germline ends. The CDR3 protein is CASSTRPNEKLFF. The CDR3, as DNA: TGTGCCAGCAGCACCCGTCCTAATGAAAAACTGTTTTTT.

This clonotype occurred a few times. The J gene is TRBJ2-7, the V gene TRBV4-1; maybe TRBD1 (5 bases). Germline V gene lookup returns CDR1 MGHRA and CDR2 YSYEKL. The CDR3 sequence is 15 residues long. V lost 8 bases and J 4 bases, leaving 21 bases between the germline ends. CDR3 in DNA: TGCGCCAGCCGACTGGGGCAGGGTGAATTTTACGAGCAGTACTTC. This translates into CASRLGQGEFYEQYF.

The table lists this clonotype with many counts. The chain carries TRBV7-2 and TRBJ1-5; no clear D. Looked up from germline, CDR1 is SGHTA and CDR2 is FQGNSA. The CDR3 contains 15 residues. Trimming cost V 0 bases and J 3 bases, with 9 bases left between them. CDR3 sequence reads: CASSLAGRFNQPQHF. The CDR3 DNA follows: TGTGCCAGCAGCTTAGCAGGACGGTTCAATCAGCCCCAGCATTTT.

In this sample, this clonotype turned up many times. The CDR3 reads CASSEAARLSNQPQHF. The CDR3 DNA reads TGTGCCAGCAGTGAAGCGGCCAGACTTAGCAATCAGCCCCAGCATTTT. This chain connects TRBV6-1 to TRBJ1-5; no clear D gene. The CDR3 spans 16 residues. The germline V gene encodes CDR1 MNHNS and CDR2 SASEGT. V lost 0 bases, J lost 0 bases, and 9 bases lay in between.

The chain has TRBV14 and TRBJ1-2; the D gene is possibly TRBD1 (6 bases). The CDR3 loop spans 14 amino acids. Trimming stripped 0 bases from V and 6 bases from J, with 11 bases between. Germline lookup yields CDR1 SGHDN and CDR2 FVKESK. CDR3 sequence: CASSQDRRGNGYTF. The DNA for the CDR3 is TGTGCCAGCAGCCAAGATCGCAGGGGTAATGGCTACACCTTC.

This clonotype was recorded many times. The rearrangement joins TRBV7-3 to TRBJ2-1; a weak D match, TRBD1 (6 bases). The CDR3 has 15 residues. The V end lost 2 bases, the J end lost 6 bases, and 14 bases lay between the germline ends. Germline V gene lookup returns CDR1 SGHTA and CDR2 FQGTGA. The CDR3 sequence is CASSLSSTGPNEQFF. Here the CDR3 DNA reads TGTGCCAGCAGCTTATCCAGTACAGGGCCCAATGAGCAGTTCTTC.